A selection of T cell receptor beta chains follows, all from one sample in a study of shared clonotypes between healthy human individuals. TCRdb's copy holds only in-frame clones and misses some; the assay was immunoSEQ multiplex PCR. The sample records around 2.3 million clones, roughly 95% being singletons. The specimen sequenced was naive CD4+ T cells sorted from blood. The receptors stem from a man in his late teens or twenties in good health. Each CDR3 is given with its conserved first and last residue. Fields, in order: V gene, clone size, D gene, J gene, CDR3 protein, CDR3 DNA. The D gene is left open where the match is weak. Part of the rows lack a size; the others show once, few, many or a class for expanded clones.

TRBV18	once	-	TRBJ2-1	CASSPGRGASLYNEQFF	TGTGCCAGCTCACCAGGTCGGGGGGCTTCTCTATACAATGAGCAGTTCTTC
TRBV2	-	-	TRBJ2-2	CASSQTRNTGELFF	TGTGCCAGCAGTCAGACAAGGAACACCGGGGAGCTGTTTTTT
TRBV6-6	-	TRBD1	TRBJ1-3	CASSSQTGTGNTIYF	TGTGCCAGCAGTTCCCAGACAGGGACTGGAAACACCATATATTTT
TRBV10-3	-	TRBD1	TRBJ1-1	CAISESIGQGEAFF	TGTGCCATCAGTGAGTCGATCGGACAGGGTGAAGCTTTCTTT
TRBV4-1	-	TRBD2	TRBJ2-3	CASSQGLARTDTQYF	TGCGCCAGCAGCCAGGGACTAGCGCGGACAGATACGCAGTATTTT
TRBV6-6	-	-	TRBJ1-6	CASSYTTGVAGAPLHF	TGTGCCAGCAGTTATACGACTGGGGTCGCGGGGGCACCCCTCCACTTT
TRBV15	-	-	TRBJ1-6	CATSAGWDSPLHF	TGTGCCACCAGCGCCGGGTGGGATTCACCCCTCCACTTT
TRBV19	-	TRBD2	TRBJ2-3	CASSIDLLAAPTQYF	TGTGCCAGTAGTATAGATCTACTAGCGGCCCCCACGCAGTATTTT
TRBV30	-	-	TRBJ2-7	CAWTLGKVLSYEQYF	TGTGCCTGGACCCTCGGAAAGGTACTATCCTACGAGCAGTACTTC
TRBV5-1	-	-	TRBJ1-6	CASSSDTGATSPLHF	TGCGCCAGCAGCTCTGACACGGGGGCGACTTCACCCCTCCACTTT
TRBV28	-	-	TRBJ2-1	CASSLTGSYNEQFF	TGTGCCAGCAGTTTGACGGGCTCCTACAATGAGCAGTTCTTC
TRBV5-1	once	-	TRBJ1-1	CASSTDPNTEAFF	TGCGCCAGCAGCACCGACCCGAACACTGAAGCTTTCTTT
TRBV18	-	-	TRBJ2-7	CASSPPGQSSYEQYF	TGTGCCAGCTCACCCCCCGGACAAAGCTCCTACGAGCAGTACTTC
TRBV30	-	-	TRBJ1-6	CAWRARDSPLHF	TGTGCCTGGAGGGCTCGGGATTCACCCCTCCACTTT
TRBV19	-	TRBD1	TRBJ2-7	CASSVDRGLSYEQYF	TGTGCCAGTAGTGTGGACAGGGGGCTCTCCTACGAGCAGTACTTC
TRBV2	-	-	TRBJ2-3	CASSLRGSDTQYF	TGTGCCAGCAGTCTAAGGGGTTCAGATACGCAGTATTTT
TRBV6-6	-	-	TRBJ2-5	CASISGPGAQETQYF	TGTGCCAGCATTTCAGGTCCGGGGGCCCAAGAGACCCAGTACTTC
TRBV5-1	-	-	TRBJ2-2	CASSPVLASTGELFF	TGCGCCAGCAGCCCGGTCCTAGCGTCCACCGGGGAGCTGTTTTTT
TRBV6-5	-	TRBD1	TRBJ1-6	CASRAGTGSNSPLHF	TGTGCCAGCAGAGCCGGGACAGGGTCTAATTCACCCCTCCACTTT
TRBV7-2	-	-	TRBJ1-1	CASSFIHENTEAFF	TGTGCCAGCAGCTTCATACACGAGAACACTGAAGCTTTCTTT
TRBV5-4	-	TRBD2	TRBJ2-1	CASSSPVVAGGKLYNEQFF	TGTGCCAGCAGCTCCCCGGTCGTAGCGGGGGGCAAACTCTACAATGAGCAGTTCTTC
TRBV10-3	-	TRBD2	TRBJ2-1	CAIGLAVDNEQFF	TGTGCCATAGGACTAGCGGTTGACAATGAGCAGTTCTTC
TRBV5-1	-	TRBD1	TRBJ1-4	CASSSTGTGLGREKLFF	TGCGCCAGCAGCTCGACCGGGACAGGGCTCGGGCGGGAAAAACTGTTTTTT
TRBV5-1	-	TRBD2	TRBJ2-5	CASRQRGPETQYF	TGCGCCAGCAGGCAGCGGGGTCCCGAGACCCAGTACTTC
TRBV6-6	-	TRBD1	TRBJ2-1	CASRDRDYNEQFF	TGTGCCAGCAGGGACAGGGACTACAATGAGCAGTTCTTC
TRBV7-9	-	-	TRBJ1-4	CASSLDGSVAGEKLFF	TGTGCCAGCAGCTTAGACGGTTCGGTCGCGGGAGAAAAACTGTTTTTT
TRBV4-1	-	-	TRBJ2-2	CASSRVFSTSFTGELFF	TGCGCCAGCAGCCGAGTTTTTAGCACCTCGTTCACCGGGGAGCTGTTTTTT
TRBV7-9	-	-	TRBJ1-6	CASSIDIPPLHF	TGTGCCAGCAGCATTGACATACCACCCCTCCACTTT
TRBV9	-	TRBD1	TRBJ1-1	CASSAGQGDKDTEAFF	TGTGCCAGCAGCGCCGGACAGGGTGATAAGGATACTGAAGCTTTCTTT
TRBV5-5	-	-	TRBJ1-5	CASSLGHSNQPQHF	TGTGCCAGCAGCTTAGGGCACAGCAATCAGCCCCAGCATTTT
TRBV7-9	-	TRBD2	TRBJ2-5	CASSLALSGAQETQYF	TGTGCCAGCAGCTTAGCGCTCAGCGGGGCTCAAGAGACCCAGTACTTC
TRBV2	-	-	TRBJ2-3	CASTDAGSSTDTQYF	TGTGCCAGCACCGATGCGGGGTCTAGCACAGATACGCAGTATTTT
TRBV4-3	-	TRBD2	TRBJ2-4	CASSQDPLAGNIQYF	TGCGCCAGCAGCCAAGATCCTCTAGCGGGAAACATTCAGTACTTC
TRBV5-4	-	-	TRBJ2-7	CASSLAGTHEQYF	TGTGCCAGCAGCTTGGCAGGGACCCACGAGCAGTACTTC
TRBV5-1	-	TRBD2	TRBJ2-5	CASSPIPSGGDQETQYF	TGCGCCAGCAGCCCGATCCCTAGCGGGGGCGACCAAGAGACCCAGTACTTC
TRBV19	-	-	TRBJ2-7	CASSIRGREQYF	TGTGCCAGTAGCATAAGAGGGCGCGAGCAGTACTTC
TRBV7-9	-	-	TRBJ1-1	CASTKGMGNTEAFF	TGTGCCAGCACCAAAGGGATGGGGAACACTGAAGCTTTCTTT
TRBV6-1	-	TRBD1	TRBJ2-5	CASSDGTGVFGETQYF	TGTGCCAGCAGTGATGGGACAGGGGTTTTTGGAGAGACCCAGTACTTC
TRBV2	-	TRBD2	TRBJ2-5	CASSLREGKETQYF	TGTGCCAGCAGCCTAAGGGAGGGCAAAGAGACCCAGTACTTC
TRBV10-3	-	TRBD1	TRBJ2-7	CAISSDRGFDEQYF	TGTGCCATCAGTTCGGACAGGGGGTTCGACGAGCAGTACTTC
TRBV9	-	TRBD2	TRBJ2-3	CASSSRSGEGTDTQYF	TGTGCCAGCAGCTCCCGTTCGGGGGAGGGGACAGATACGCAGTATTTT
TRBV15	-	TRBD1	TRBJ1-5	CATSRTEGTRDSNQPQHF	TGTGCCACCAGCAGAACGGAGGGGACAAGGGACAGTAATCAGCCCCAGCATTTT
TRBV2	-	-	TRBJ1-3	CAGGLNSGNTIYF	TGTGCCGGCGGACTGAACTCTGGAAACACCATATATTTT
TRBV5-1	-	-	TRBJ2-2	CASSLEYSPVSGELFF	TGCGCCAGCAGCTTGGAATATTCCCCGGTGAGCGGGGAGCTGTTTTTT
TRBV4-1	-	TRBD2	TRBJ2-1	CASRLQPGGEVEQFF	TGCGCCAGCAGACTCCAACCCGGGGGGGAGGTTGAGCAGTTCTTC
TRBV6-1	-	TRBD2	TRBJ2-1	CASNGLAGGKQFF	TGTGCCAGCAACGGACTAGCGGGGGGGAAACAGTTCTTC
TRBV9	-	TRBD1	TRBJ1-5	CASSVAHADREKSNQPQHF	TGTGCCAGCAGCGTAGCTCACGCGGACAGGGAAAAAAGCAATCAGCCCCAGCATTTT
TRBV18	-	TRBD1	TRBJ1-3	CASSPRQGPTGDTIYF	TGTGCCAGCTCACCAAGACAGGGGCCAACGGGGGACACCATATATTTT
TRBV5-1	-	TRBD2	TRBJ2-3	CASSVLGAGGPYPNDITQYF	TGCGCCAGCAGCGTTCTCGGAGCGGGAGGGCCCTATCCAAACGATATAACGCAGTATTTT
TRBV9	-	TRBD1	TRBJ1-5	CASSVTGSGQPQHF	TGTGCCAGCAGCGTGACAGGGTCCGGGCAGCCCCAGCATTTT
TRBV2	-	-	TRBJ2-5	CASSVQVEETQYF	TGTGCCAGCAGTGTCCAGGTAGAAGAGACCCAGTACTTC